This note documents a single TCR beta chain sequence. TCRdb keeps only in-frame clones here, not all; method: immunoSEQ multiplex PCR. Here the sample spans 89,000 or so clones, 80% to 90% being singletons. The data are from a study of control samples from healthy donors and cancer patients. The CDR3 runs to 14 residues. Losses at the gene ends were 5 bases for V and 2 bases for J; bases not matched to a gene: 4. The germline CDR1 and CDR2 sequences are SGHDT and YYEEEE. The clonotype was recovered from a man aged 45-60 years in good health. Input material: blood. The rearrangement links TRBV5-6 to TRBJ1-2, with 9 bases lining up with TRBD1. The CDR3 sequence: CASSWGQGNYGYTF. CDR3 coding DNA: TGTGCCAGCAGTTGGGGACAGGGCAACTATGGCTACACCTTC.